Following are 24 T cell receptor beta chains from one sample sequenced in a study of T cell responses to AZD1222 COVID-19 vaccine. Clones were sequenced by immunoSEQ multiplex PCR, and TCRdb holds only the in-frame ones, with some missing. In the table there are around 110,000 clones, approximately 93% of which are singletons. The source material was peripheral blood, sampled on day 0 of AZD1222 vaccination. These receptors came from an adult in good health.

The chain combines TRBV6-6 with TRBJ2-5; 14 bases map to TRBD2. Trimming cost V 5 bases and J 7 bases; bases outside gene matches: 21. CDR3 length equals 20 residues. Germline V gene data show CDR1 as MNHNY and CDR2 as SVGAGI (reference sequence). Here the CDR3 reads CASSLRGGTSGRGRRWTQYF. CDR3 DNA sequence: TGTGCCAGCAGTCTCCGAGGGGGGACTAGCGGGAGAGGTCGAAGGTGGACCCAGTACTTC.

The chain is built from TRBV27 and TRBJ2-7, with TRBD1 matching over 7 bases. The V and J ends lost 6 bases and 3 bases, in that order; junction bases with no gene match: 11. The CDR3 runs to 15 residues. Germline V gene lookup returns CDR1 MNHEY and CDR2 SMNVEV (reference sequence). The CDR3 DNA sequence: TGTGCCAGCAGCTCAACGGGACAGATATTCTACGAGCAGTACTTC. This encodes CASSSTGQIFYEQYF.

This sequence joins TRBV6-1 and TRBJ2-7; no clear D. CDR3 length: 14 amino acids. Germline V gene sequence: CDR1 MNHNS, CDR2 SASEGT. Trimming pared 2 bases from V and 4 bases from J, leaving 12 bases between. In nucleotides, the CDR3 is TGTGCCAGCAGTGAACGGACCAATCTTTACGAGCAGTACTTC. Amino acid sequence: CASSERTNLYEQYF.

The chain carries TRBV6-2 or TRBV6-3 and TRBJ1-2; D unclear. V was shortened by 4 bases and J by 4 bases, with 10 bases between the two germline ends. The CDR3 is 13 residues long. The germline gives CDR1 MNHEY, CDR2 SVGEGT. In nucleotides, the CDR3 is TGTGCCAGCAGTTTTGCCTTGTCCTATGGCTACACCTTC. Translation: CASSFALSYGYTF.

J is TRBJ2-3 and V is TRBV20-1, with 9 nucleotides matching TRBD2. Unmatched junction bases numbered 6, after V lost 6 bases and J lost 11 bases. This CDR3 region has 11 residues. CDR1 and CDR2 from the germline V gene are DFQATT and SNEGSKA (reference sequence). The CDR3 DNA is TGCAGTGCGCGGACTAGCGCCCAGCAGTATTTT. Protein sequence: CSARTSAQQYF.

The chain carries TRBV6-5 and TRBJ2-7; D may be TRBD1 or TRBD2 (5 bases each). CDR1 and CDR2 (germline): MNHEY, SVGAGI. This CDR3 comprises 14 residues. V lost 2 bases, J lost 0 bases, and 8 bases lay in between. The DNA of the CDR3 is TGTGCCAGCAGTTACGGGGGTCGCTCCTACGAGCAGTACTTC. It yields the protein CASSYGGRSYEQYF.

This chain joins TRBV5-1 and TRBJ2-3; D is undetermined. CDR3 length: 15 amino acids. Trimming took 2 bases from V and 4 from J, leaving 14 bases between them. Germline V lookup: CDR1 SGHRS, CDR2 YFSETQ. CDR3 DNA sequence: TGCGCCAGCAGCTTAGGCCCGGGCCCTGCAGATACGCAGTATTTT. Translation gives CASSLGPGPADTQYF.

V is TRBV27 and J is TRBJ1-5; tentative D call: TRBD1 (6 bases). Trimming stripped 2 bases from V and 5 bases from J, with 10 bases between. Germline CDR1 and CDR2: MNHEY and SMNVEV (reference sequence). The CDR3 runs to 14 residues. In DNA form, the CDR3 reads TGTGCCAGCAGTTTAATGGGGGCCTATCAGCCCCAGCATTTT. The encoded protein is CASSLMGAYQPQHF.

The J gene is TRBJ1-3, the V gene TRBV20-1, with D unclear. CDR1 and CDR2 (germline): DFQATT, SNEGSKA (reference sequence). This CDR3 contains 11 residues. V lost 7 bases to trimming and J lost 3 bases, with 7 bases between them. DNA of the CDR3: TGCAGTGTGTGGCGTGGAAACACCATATATTTT. Its translation: CSVWRGNTIYF.

V usage is TRBV7-9 and J usage is TRBJ2-1; the D gene is possibly TRBD2 (6 bases). Germline V CDR1 and CDR2: SEHNR, FQNEAQ (reference sequence). Trimming shortened V by 5 bases and J by 6 bases, and 17 bases separated the two germline ends. This CDR3 contains 15 residues. This CDR3 is CASSPPGTGANEQFF. DNA for the CDR3: TGTGCCAGCAGCCCCCCGGGGACGGGAGCCAATGAGCAGTTCTTC.

The genes are TRBV4-1 and TRBJ2-3; the D call may be TRBD1 or TRBD2 (5 bases each). The germline gives CDR1 MGHRA, CDR2 YSYEKL. The CDR3 has 16 amino acids. Deletions cut 1 base from V and 0 bases from J, with 11 bases between. Here the CDR3 DNA reads TGCGCCAGCAGCCAAGTTTACGGGGCAAGCACAGATACGCAGTATTTT. It translates to CASSQVYGASTDTQYF.

The chain is built from TRBV5-1 and TRBJ1-3, with unresolved D. Per the germline V gene, CDR1 is SGHRS and CDR2 is YFSETQ. Trimming took 2 bases from V and 0 from J, leaving 6 bases between them. The CDR3 has 14 amino acids. Here the CDR3 reads CASSFGPSGNTIYF. The CDR3 DNA reads as TGCGCCAGCAGCTTCGGACCCTCTGGAAACACCATATATTTT.

This clone was recorded once. The chain is built from TRBV27 and TRBJ1-1, with D tentatively TRBD1 (5 bases). This CDR3 spans 15 amino acids. V gave up 5 bases and J gave up 7 bases, with 20 bases separating them. Germline V gene data show CDR1 as MNHEY and CDR2 as SMNVEV (reference sequence). The CDR3 sequence: CASSLDIGGDSEAFF. The CDR3 bases are TGTGCCAGCAGTCTAGACATCGGAGGAGACAGTGAAGCTTTCTTT.

The rearrangement links TRBV11-2 to TRBJ1-1; 8 bases match TRBD1. V shed 5 bases and J 12 bases; nucleotides not matched to a gene: 8. This CDR3 comprises 12 residues. Germline CDR1 and CDR2: SGHAT and FQNNGV. CDR3 in DNA: TGTGCCAGCAGCCCAACGGGACAGGTTTCTTTCTTT. This sequence encodes CASSPTGQVSFF.

This chain uses TRBV5-4 with TRBJ2-5; D gene ambiguous. The germline gives CDR1 SGHNT, CDR2 YYREEE (reference sequence). Trimming pared 1 base from V and 5 bases from J, leaving 9 bases between. This CDR3 has 13 residues. In nucleotides, the CDR3 is TGTGCCAGCAGCTTGTTTCCGGGTGAGACCCAGTACTTC. This encodes CASSLFPGETQYF.

The rearrangement links TRBV5-1 to TRBJ2-7; D unresolved. Trimming took off 3 bases at V and 5 bases at J, with 9 bases between the two ends. CDR1 and CDR2 from the germline V gene are SGHRS and YFSETQ. The CDR3 is made up of 12 amino acids. This chain's CDR3 is CASSSFPDEQYF. CDR3 DNA sequence: TGCGCCAGCAGCTCCTTTCCGGACGAGCAGTACTTC.

The chain's CDR3 is CASSPLPGATDTQYF. CDR3 sequence (DNA): TGTGCCAGTAGTCCGCTCCCGGGAGCTACAGATACGCAGTATTTT. This chain joins TRBV19 and TRBJ2-3; D might be TRBD2 (6 bases). The CDR3 contains 15 residues. From germline, CDR1 is LNHDA and CDR2 SQIVND (reference sequence). Trimming removed 5 bases from V and 3 bases from J, with 15 bases in between.

This sequence joins TRBV18 and TRBJ1-2; 8 positions agree with TRBD1. Germline V gene data show CDR1 as KGHSH and CDR2 as LQKENI. Trimming took 7 bases from V and 4 from J; bases not matched to a gene: 11. The CDR3 consists of 15 residues. CDR3 amino acids: CASLATSGQVYGYTF. The CDR3 nucleotides read TGTGCCAGCTTAGCCACCTCGGGACAGGTCTATGGCTACACCTTC.

The chain couples TRBV29-1 to TRBJ1-2; unclear D gene. In germline, CDR1 is SQVTM, CDR2 ANQGSEA. V shed 4 bases and J shed 3 bases, with 6 bases lying between them. The CDR3 runs to 11 residues. CDR3 DNA: TGCAGCGTTGCCCAGGACTATGGCTACACCTTC. This encodes CSVAQDYGYTF.

The chain links TRBV5-1 to TRBJ1-1; D uncertain. CDR3 length: 16 amino acids. The V end lost 0 bases, the J end lost 3 bases, and 15 bases lay between the germline ends. Germline-derived CDR1 and CDR2 are SGHRS and YFSETQ. The DNA for the CDR3 is TGCGCCAGCAGCTTGGAGAGGGCGGGAGTGGACACTGAAGCTTTCTTT. It encodes CASSLERAGVDTEAFF.

The chain carries TRBV2 and TRBJ2-7, with 8 bases aligning to TRBD1. Trimming removed 3 bases from V and 7 bases from J; junction bases left unmatched: 5. The V gene's germline CDR1 is SNHLY and CDR2 FYNNEI. CDR3 length: 13 residues. The CDR3 loop is CASSDQGAGEQYF. DNA for the CDR3: TGTGCCAGCAGTGACCAGGGGGCGGGGGAGCAGTACTTC. Full variable domain (outside the CDR3, taken from reference TRBV2 and TRBJ2-7): EPEVTQTPSHQVTQMGQEVILRCVPISNHLYFYWYRQILGQKVEFLVSFYNNEISEKSEIFDDQFSVERPDGSNFTLKIRSTKLEDSAMYFCASSDQGAGEQYFGPGTRLTVT.

The rearrangement uses TRBV5-1 and TRBJ2-1; 9 nucleotides agree with TRBD2. The CDR3 contains 16 residues. Per the germline V gene, CDR1 is SGHRS and CDR2 is YFSETQ. With V trimmed by 0 bases and J by 5 bases, 6 bases remained unmatched. This CDR3 reads CASSLVRLAGNNEQFF. DNA of the CDR3: TGCGCCAGCAGCTTGGTACGCCTAGCGGGGAACAATGAGCAGTTCTTC.

This clone was picked up one time. The CDR3: CALAGQAGNEQFF. In DNA, the CDR3 is TGCGCCCTAGCGGGACAAGCGGGCAATGAGCAGTTCTTC. This chain links TRBV10-2 with TRBJ2-1; TRBD2 aligns across 9 bases. After removal of 11 bases from V and 6 bases from J, the junction contained 8 bases not matched to a gene. The CDR3 contains 13 residues. Germline V gene data show CDR1 as WSHSY and CDR2 as SAAADI.

The chain recombines TRBV4-1 with TRBJ2-7; D tentatively reads TRBD1 or TRBD2 (5 bases each). Germline lookup yields CDR1 MGHRA and CDR2 YSYEKL. Trimming took 5 bases from V and 7 from J, leaving 18 bases between them. The CDR3 consists of 14 residues. This CDR3 is CASSAPGTPIEQYF. The CDR3 DNA sequence: TGCGCCAGCAGCGCGCCCGGGACCCCTATTGAGCAGTACTTC.